Below, 28 T cell receptor beta chains from the same sample are listed, as sequenced in a study of neoadjuvant nivolumab and ipilimumab in lung cancer (TCRdb year 2020). Library creation used the immunoSEQ multiplex PCR assay. TCRdb re-hosts the immuneACCESS table, in-frame sequences only. Its copies lack some clones; in the studies checked, an unresolved V gene accounts for under half of them, and the cause for the rest is not known. This sample comprises more than 40,000 clones, approximately 90% of them detected only once. Of the sample, about 3.5% is held by the ten largest clones. The time point label corresponds to: pretherapy, before neoadjuvant immune checkpoint inhibitors. The material was blood, obtained before neoadjuvant nivolumab, alone or with ipilimumab. All receptors come from an adult with non-small cell lung cancer. Some clones in this sample may be carry-over from other donors' samples.

CDR3 DNA: TGTGCCATCAGTTCCGGGACAGGGGGCACCGAGCAGTACTTC. Translation: CAISSGTGGTEQYF. V usage is TRBV10-3 and J usage is TRBJ2-7, with 12 bases that match TRBD1. This CDR3 has 14 residues. CDR1 and CDR2 (germline): ENHRY, SYGVKD. The ends lost 5 bases at V and 6 bases at J; junction bases unmatched: 5.

The chain recombines TRBV5-1 with TRBJ1-1; the D gene is possibly TRBD1 (5 bases). Germline V lookup: CDR1 SGHRS, CDR2 YFSETQ. Trimming removed 5 bases at V and 3 bases at J, with 11 bases between. This CDR3 comprises 13 residues. The CDR3 coding sequence is TGCGCCAGCAGGACTTGGGGGGACACTGAAGCTTTCTTT. Translated, it gives CASRTWGDTEAFF.

The chain combines TRBV4-1 with TRBJ2-5; 8 nucleotides align to TRBD1. CDR1 MGHRA and CDR2 YSYEKL come from the germline V gene. After removal of 3 bases from V and 2 bases from J, the junction contained 5 bases not matched to a gene. This CDR3 contains 15 residues. The CDR3 protein is CASSQPGQGQETQYF. CDR3 DNA sequence: TGCGCCAGCAGCCAGCCTGGACAGGGACAAGAGACCCAGTACTTC.

The chain employs TRBV5-4 and TRBJ2-1; 13 bases are shared with TRBD2. CDR3 size: 17 residues. Germline-derived CDR1 and CDR2 are SGHNT and YYREEE (reference sequence). V shed 1 base, J shed 7 bases, and the junction held 8 bases outside the gene matches. CDR3 nucleotide sequence: TGTGCCAGCAGCTTGAATCGTGGACTAGCGGGAGCGAATGAGCAGTTCTTC. This encodes CASSLNRGLAGANEQFF.

This chain joins TRBV30 and TRBJ1-3, with D unresolved. The germline CDR1 and CDR2 sequences are GTSNPN and SVGIG (reference sequence). V gave up 0 bases and J gave up 1 base, with 4 bases separating them. The CDR3 sequence is 13 residues long. CDR3 DNA sequence: TGTGCCTGGAGTGTTTGGTCTGGAAACACCATATATTTT. Protein sequence: CAWSVWSGNTIYF.

The rearrangement joins TRBV18 to TRBJ1-2; D might be TRBD1 (6 bases). The V and J ends lost 0 bases and 2 bases respectively, with 10 bases between them. Germline V CDR1 and CDR2: KGHSH, LQKENI. The CDR3 has 15 residues. The CDR3 sequence is CASSPPAGQNYGYTF. For the CDR3, the DNA is TGTGCCAGCTCACCACCCGCGGGACAAAACTATGGCTACACCTTC.

The chain is built from TRBV6-1 and TRBJ1-5; no clear D gene. V was cut by 4 bases and J by 9 bases, with 13 bases left in between. Germline values: CDR1 MNHNS, CDR2 SASEGT. The CDR3 has 13 residues. This CDR3 reads CASSGDWDRPQHF. The CDR3 DNA is TGTGCCAGCAGTGGTGACTGGGATCGGCCCCAGCATTTT.

The chain employs TRBV30 and TRBJ2-7, with no clear D. Trimming pared 2 bases from V and 0 bases from J, leaving 14 bases between. Germline CDR1 is GTSNPN and CDR2 is SVGIG (reference sequence). The CDR3 has 15 amino acids. CDR3 loop: CAWSPTDRISYEQYF. The CDR3 bases are TGTGCCTGGAGTCCAACGGACCGAATCTCCTACGAGCAGTACTTC.

The chain is built from TRBV18 and TRBJ2-7, with 8 bases aligning to TRBD2. V lost 3 bases to trimming and J lost 6 bases; unmatched junction nucleotides: 10. In germline, CDR1 is KGHSH, CDR2 LQKENI. The CDR3 length is 15 residues. This CDR3 is CASSPDSGSATEQYF. The DNA for the CDR3 is TGTGCCAGCTCACCCGACAGCGGGAGTGCGACCGAGCAGTACTTC.

This clone was found once. CDR3 loop: CAWSVQAGYEQYF. The CDR3 DNA reads as TGTGCCTGGAGTGTACAAGCGGGGTACGAGCAGTACTTC. The genes are TRBV30 and TRBJ2-7, with 7 bases fitting TRBD2. J lost 4 bases, V lost 0 bases, and 3 bases had no gene match. CDR1 GTSNPN and CDR2 SVGIG come from the germline V gene (reference sequence). The CDR3 is 13 amino acids. The entire variable domain, with the rest obtained from reference TRBV30 and TRBJ2-7, is as follows: SQTIHQWPATLVQPVGSPLSLECTVEGTSNPNLYWYRQAAGRGLQLLFYSVGIGQISSEVPQNLSASRPQDRQFILSSKKLLLSDSGFYLCAWSVQAGYEQYFGPGTRLTVT.

This chain joins TRBV4-1 and TRBJ2-4; D is ambiguous. The CDR3 spans 12 residues. Trimming left V 0 bases short and J 7 bases short, with 4 bases between. The germline V gene has CDR1 MGHRA and CDR2 YSYEKL. The CDR3 reads CASSQDLNIQYF. The CDR3 DNA sequence: TGCGCCAGCAGCCAAGATTTGAACATTCAGTACTTC.

This chain connects TRBV18 to TRBJ1-3; no clear D gene. The CDR3 covers 16 residues. The V and J ends lost 2 bases and 2 bases respectively, with 13 bases between them. Germline V gene sequence: CDR1 KGHSH, CDR2 LQKENI. This CDR3 reads CASSPNEGLTGNTIYF. The CDR3, as DNA: TGTGCCAGCTCACCAAATGAGGGCTTGACTGGAAACACCATATATTTT. The full variable domain, rest sourced from reference TRBV18 and TRBJ1-3, is NAGVMQNPRHLVRRRGQEARLRCSPMKGHSHVYWYRQLPEEGLKFMVYLQKENIIDESGMPKERFSAEFPKEGPSILRIQQVVRGDSAAYFCASSPNEGLTGNTIYFGEGSWLTVV.

The chain has TRBV6-5 and TRBJ1-5; 7 bases are a match to TRBD1. The CDR3 is 14 residues long. Germline loops: CDR1 MNHEY, CDR2 SVGAGI. Unmatched junction bases numbered 9, after V lost 8 bases and J lost 5 bases. CDR3 sequence reads: CASRSDREHQPQHF. The DNA of the CDR3 is TGTGCCAGCCGTAGTGACAGGGAACATCAGCCCCAGCATTTT.

This clone was seen only a few times. This chain uses TRBV15 with TRBJ2-7; TRBD1 agrees at 12 bases. Per germline, CDR1 LNHNV and CDR2 YYDKDF (reference sequence). After removal of 1 base from V and 6 bases from J, the junction contained 1 base not matched to a gene. This CDR3 region has 14 residues. CDR3 amino acids: CATSRGGQGAEQYF. CDR3 bases: TGTGCCACCAGCAGAGGGGGACAGGGGGCCGAGCAGTACTTC.

This clone was counted once. The chain joins TRBV5-1 to TRBJ1-2; D gene unclear. Germline CDR1 is SGHRS and CDR2 is YFSETQ. The CDR3 totals 13 residues. V was shortened by 0 bases and J by 4 bases, with 7 bases between the two germline ends. Here the CDR3 reads CASSLEPLYGYTF. The CDR3 region has the DNA TGCGCCAGCAGCTTGGAACCCCTCTATGGCTACACCTTC.

The chain links TRBV5-4 to TRBJ2-5; D assignment may be TRBD1 or TRBD2 (7 bases each). The CDR3 extends over 15 amino acids. Germline CDR1 reads SGHNT; CDR2 reads YYREEE (reference sequence). The V end lost 4 bases, the J end lost 5 bases, and 18 bases lay between the germline ends. The CDR3, as DNA: TGTGCCAGCAGCCCCAGGGGAGGGGGCTTGGAGACCCAGTACTTC. This sequence encodes CASSPRGGGLETQYF.

The chain has TRBV7-6 and TRBJ2-3; D ambiguous. The germline V gene encodes CDR1 SGHVS and CDR2 FNYEAQ. The CDR3 loop spans 14 amino acids. V was trimmed by 3 bases and J by 3 bases, leaving 10 bases between them. CDR3 protein: CASSFPLGTDTQYF. The DNA of the CDR3 is TGTGCCAGCAGCTTTCCCCTCGGGACAGATACGCAGTATTTT.

This CDR3 is CASSLDYGGKGYGYTF. CDR3 DNA sequence: TGCGCCAGCAGCTTGGACTATGGGGGAAAGGGCTATGGCTACACCTTC. The chain has TRBV5-1 and TRBJ1-2; perhaps TRBD1 as D (5 bases). The CDR3 is made up of 16 amino acids. V was pared by 0 bases and J by 4 bases, with 16 bases between. Germline loops: CDR1 SGHRS, CDR2 YFSETQ.

The CDR3 DNA is TGTGCCAGCAGCCCCAGAGACGGCACTGAAGCTTTCTTT. Its protein is CASSPRDGTEAFF. The genes are TRBV11-3 and TRBJ1-1; D is uncertain. CDR3 size: 13 residues. Trimming cost V 5 bases and J 4 bases, with 11 bases left between them. Germline V gives CDR1 SGHNT, CDR2 YENEEA.

The V gene is TRBV7-9, the J gene TRBJ2-7, with 12 positions matching TRBD2. Germline V gene sequence: CDR1 SEHNR, CDR2 FQNEAQ (reference sequence). V shed 5 bases, J shed 3 bases, and the junction held 11 bases outside the gene matches. This CDR3 is built from 17 residues. DNA for the CDR3: TGTGCCAGCAGCCGACAGGGAGGACTAGCGGGGAACTACGAGCAGTACTTC. It is translated as CASSRQGGLAGNYEQYF.

The gene calls are TRBV27 and TRBJ1-2, with D possibly TRBD1 on 5 matching bases. The V gene's germline CDR1 is MNHEY and CDR2 SMNVEV (reference sequence). Trimming removed 8 bases from V and 6 bases from J, with 28 bases in between. The CDR3 is made up of 17 amino acids. For the CDR3, the DNA is TGTGCCAGCGGATCCCTCGGGACGAGGCGGGGAGAAAATGGCTACACCTTC. This codes for CASGSLGTRRGENGYTF.

V and J are TRBV15 and TRBJ1-4; D is unclear. Per the germline V gene, CDR1 is LNHNV and CDR2 is YYDKDF (reference sequence). The CDR3 extends over 15 amino acids. The V end was cut by 0 bases, the J end by 0 bases, with 5 bases between. DNA of the CDR3: TGTGCCACCAGCAGAGATCAGACAACTAATGAAAAACTGTTTTTT. Residues: CATSRDQTTNEKLFF.

This clone turned up a few times. The V gene is TRBV19, the J gene TRBJ2-1; 12 bases are shared with TRBD2. V was clipped by 3 bases and J by 10 bases; unmatched bases: 7. The CDR3 runs to 15 residues. Looked up from germline, CDR1 is LNHDA and CDR2 is SQIVND (reference sequence). The CDR3 is CASSIRTSGNGEQFF. As DNA, the CDR3 is TGTGCCAGTAGTATCCGGACTAGCGGGAATGGGGAGCAGTTCTTC. Looking up the rest from reference TRBV19 and TRBJ2-1 gives the full variable domain: DGGITQSPKYLFRKEGQNVTLSCEQNLNHDAMYWYRQDPGQGLRLIYYSQIVNDFQKGDIAEGYSVSREKKESFPLTVTSAQKNPTAFYLCASSIRTSGNGEQFFGPGTRLTVL.

V is TRBV5-1 and J is TRBJ1-2; D uncertain. V was shortened by 0 bases and J by 3 bases, with 9 bases between the two germline ends. From germline, CDR1 is SGHRS and CDR2 YFSETQ. The CDR3 is made up of 14 amino acids. Here the CDR3 reads CASSLADTDYGYTF. CDR3 bases: TGCGCCAGCAGCTTGGCCGACACGGACTATGGCTACACCTTC.

The V call is TRBV9, the J call TRBJ2-3; no firm D call. Per germline, CDR1 SGDLS and CDR2 YYNGEE. The V gene lost 0 bases and the J gene lost 1 base, with 9 bases spanning the gap. This CDR3 region has 15 residues. The CDR3 protein is CASSVVSTGTDTQYF. The CDR3 DNA is TGTGCCAGCAGCGTAGTGTCTACGGGCACAGATACGCAGTATTTT.

This sequence joins TRBV6-5 and TRBJ1-1; perhaps TRBD1 as D (5 bases). Looked up from germline, CDR1 is MNHEY and CDR2 is SVGAGI. This CDR3 contains 15 residues. V gave up 4 bases and J gave up 1 base, with 13 bases separating them. CDR3 amino acids: CASSFTQGRNTEAFF. As DNA, the CDR3 is TGTGCCAGCAGTTTCACCCAGGGCCGGAACACTGAAGCTTTCTTT.

The gene calls are TRBV18 and TRBJ2-7, with D possibly matching TRBD1 (6 bases). The germline V gene encodes CDR1 KGHSH and CDR2 LQKENI. The CDR3 is 14 amino acids. The ends were cut back, 3 bases at V and 6 bases at J, with 15 bases in the middle. For the CDR3, the DNA is TGTGCCAGCTCACCGGTCAGGGGTGAGGGCGAGCAGTACTTC. Its translation is CASSPVRGEGEQYF.

This chain connects TRBV4-1 to TRBJ2-7, with 10 bases that match TRBD1. CDR1 is MGHRA, CDR2 YSYEKL, per germline. Unmatched junction bases numbered 10, after V lost 2 bases and J lost 6 bases. This CDR3 region has 16 residues. The CDR3 loop reads CASSQLSGTGASEQYF. CDR3 sequence (DNA): TGCGCCAGCAGCCAATTATCCGGGACAGGGGCCAGCGAGCAGTACTTC.